Included here is one TCR beta chain sequence, with context. Its antigen is still unknown. This record belongs to a study of a mutant IDH1 vaccine in newly diagnosed glioma. Study overall: It was at week 35 that visit V12 occurred, and at week 47 that visit V13 did.

Time point noted: week 35, safety follow-up. Topical imiquimod accompanied each vaccine dose, which consisted of 300 ug of mutant IDH1 20-mer peptide. The assay was immunoSEQ multiplex PCR, and TCRdb's table has in-frame clones only and misses some. Altogether tens of thousands of clones are present, 80% to 90% being singletons, with the ten largest covering roughly 1.5%. The CDR3 is 14 residues long. Trimming removed 5 bases from V and 4 bases from J, with 14 bases in between. CDR1 and CDR2 (germline): SGHAT, FQNNGV. This chain connects TRBV11-2 to TRBJ2-5; D unclear. The source of this sequence is a man aged 35-49 years with glioma. Specimen: PBMCs, collected from a glioma patient whose treatment included an IDH1 peptide vaccine. In nucleotides, the CDR3 is TGTGCCAGCAGCCTCTCCGGGTGGGGAGAGACCCAGTACTTC. This translates into CASSLSGWGETQYF.